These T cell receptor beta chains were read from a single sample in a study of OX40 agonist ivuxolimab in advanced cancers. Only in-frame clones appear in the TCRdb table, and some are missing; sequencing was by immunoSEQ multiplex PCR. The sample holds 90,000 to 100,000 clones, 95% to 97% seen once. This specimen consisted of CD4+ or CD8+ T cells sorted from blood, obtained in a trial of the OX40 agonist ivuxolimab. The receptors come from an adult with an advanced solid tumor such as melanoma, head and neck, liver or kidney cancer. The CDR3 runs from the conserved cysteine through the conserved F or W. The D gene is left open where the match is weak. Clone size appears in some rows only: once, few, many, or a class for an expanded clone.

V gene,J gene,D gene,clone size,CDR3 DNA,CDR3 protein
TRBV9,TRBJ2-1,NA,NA,TGTGCCAGCAGCCCCTGGGATAGGGGGGCTTCCTTCTACAATGAGCAGTTCTTC,CASSPWDRGASFYNEQFF
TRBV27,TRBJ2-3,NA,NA,TGTGCCAGCAGTTTACTCCGGCCCGAGGGCACAGATACGCAGTATTTT,CASSLLRPEGTDTQYF
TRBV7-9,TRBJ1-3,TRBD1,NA,TGTGCCAGCAGCGAAACGGGACAGGGAAACACCATATATTTT,CASSETGQGNTIYF
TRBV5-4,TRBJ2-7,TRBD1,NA,TGTGCCAGCAGCAAGACAGGGACCCTTACGCTTTACGAGCAGTACTTC,CASSKTGTLTLYEQYF
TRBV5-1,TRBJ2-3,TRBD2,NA,TGCGCCAGCAGCCTTTCCGAGGCGGGGGGCACAGATACGCAGTATTTT,CASSLSEAGGTDTQYF
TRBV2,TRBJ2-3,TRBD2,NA,TGTGCCAGCAGTTCGTATAGCGGGGGGACCACAGATACGCAGTATTTT,CASSSYSGGTTDTQYF
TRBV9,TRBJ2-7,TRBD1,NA,TGTGCCAGCAGCGCAGGGGGGACAGGACAATCCGAGCAGTACTTC,CASSAGGTGQSEQYF
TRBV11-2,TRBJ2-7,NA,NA,TGTGCCAGCAGCTTACGGCAGGGCCCCCAGGTGGAGCAGTACTTC,CASSLRQGPQVEQYF
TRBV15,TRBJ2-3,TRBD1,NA,TGTGCCACCAGCAGAGGCACAGGGGCAGATACGCAGTATTTT,CATSRGTGADTQYF
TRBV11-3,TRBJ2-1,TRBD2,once,TGTGCCAGCAGCTTCGGACTAGCGGGTAACTCCTACAATGAGCAGTTCTTC,CASSFGLAGNSYNEQFF
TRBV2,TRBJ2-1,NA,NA,TGTGCCAGCAGTCCGGGACAACTCCTCAATGAGCAGTTCTTC,CASSPGQLLNEQFF
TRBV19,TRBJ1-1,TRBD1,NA,TGTGCCAGTAGGCCAGAGACAGGGGAGGGCACTGAAGCTTTCTTT,CASRPETGEGTEAFF
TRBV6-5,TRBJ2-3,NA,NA,TGTGCCAGCAGTGCACGGCTGTTGGGCACAGATACGCAGTATTTT,CASSARLLGTDTQYF
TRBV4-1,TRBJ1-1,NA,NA,TGCGCCAGCAGCCAAGTTGCGGGCACTGAAGCTTTCTTT,CASSQVAGTEAFF
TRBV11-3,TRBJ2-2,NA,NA,TGTGCCAGCAGCTTAGATGGTGAAGAAAGCACCGGGGAGCTGTTTTTT,CASSLDGEESTGELFF
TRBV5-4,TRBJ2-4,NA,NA,TGTGCCAGCAGCTTGAAAGGGGAAAACATTCAGTACTTC,CASSLKGENIQYF
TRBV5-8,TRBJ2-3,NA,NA,TGTGCCAGCAGCTTGACGGGAATGGATACGCAGTATTTT,CASSLTGMDTQYF
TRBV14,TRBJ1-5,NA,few,TGTGCCAGCAGCCAAGTGTTGGGTCAGCCCCAGCATTTT,CASSQVLGQPQHF
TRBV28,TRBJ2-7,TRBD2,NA,TGTGCCAGCAGTTCGCCGGGACTAGCGGGACGCGAGCAGTACTTC,CASSSPGLAGREQYF
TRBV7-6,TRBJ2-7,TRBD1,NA,TGTGCCAGCAGCCCGCAGGGGGCCTACGAGCAGTACTTC,CASSPQGAYEQYF
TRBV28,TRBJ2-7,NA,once,TGTGCCAGCAGTTTACAATGGGCAGGGAACTACGAGCAGTACTTC,CASSLQWAGNYEQYF
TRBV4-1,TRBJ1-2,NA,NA,TGCGCCAGCAGCCAAGATTTCGGGTACTATGGCTACACCTTC,CASSQDFGYYGYTF
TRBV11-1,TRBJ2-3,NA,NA,TGTGCCAGCAGCTTGGGTGGAACAGATACGCAGTATTTT,CASSLGGTDTQYF
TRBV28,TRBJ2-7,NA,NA,TGTGCCAGCAGACCCTCGAGGGGCTGGTACGAGCAGTACTTC,CASRPSRGWYEQYF